The 2 T cell receptor beta chains below come from one sample, sequenced in a study of blood T cell repertoires in COVID-19. TCRdb keeps only in-frame clones here, not all; method: immunoSEQ multiplex PCR. This table holds around 190,000 clones, approximately 81% found once. The sequencing input was peripheral blood. Receptor source: an elderly woman with acute or convalescent COVID-19.

The sample holds one count of this clone. The V call is TRBV7-9, the J call TRBJ2-6; D is possibly TRBD1 (7 bases). The length of the CDR3 is 18 residues. CDR1 and CDR2 from the germline V gene are SEHNR and FQNEAQ (reference sequence). Trimming removed 2 bases at V and 0 bases at J, with 14 bases between. CDR3 protein: CASSLRGRGDSGANVLTF. Written as DNA, the CDR3 is TGTGCCAGCAGCTTAAGGGGGCGCGGGGACTCTGGGGCCAACGTCCTGACTTTC.

The chain joins TRBV12-2 to TRBJ1-2; the DNA was not compared with TRBD1, the D call given in the table. TRBV12-2 is a pseudogene segment. This CDR3 is 16 amino acids long. CDR3 nucleotides: TGTGCAAGTCGCTTAGCGATAGACAGGGGAGTGCCCGGCTACACCTTC. Encoded protein: CASRLAIDRGVPGYTF.